One sample yielded the 2 T cell receptor beta chains listed below, sequenced in a study of blood T cells in healthy people across ages. Alongside a J-beta primer mix, a sample-barcoded 5' primer served in a second PCR lasting about 7 to 11 cycles. Each CDR3 protein is one row after TCRdb ran MiXCR on the 5' RACE reads. The sample lists about 780,000 distinct CDR3 sequences, roughly 60% seen once, with roughly a quarter in the top ten. Sequences were obtained from blood. These receptors were obtained from a man aged 30 to 45 in good health.

This clonotype was seen more than once but under ten times. The CDR3 DNA reads TGTGCCAGCAGGTATAGACGGACCTCCTACAATGAGCAGTTCTTC. Translated, it gives CASRYRRTSYNEQFF. The rearrangement joins TRBV11-2 to TRBJ2-1; D is unresolved. V was clipped by 6 bases and J by 0 bases, with 12 bases between them. The V gene's germline CDR1 is SGHAT and CDR2 FQNNGV. This CDR3 is built from 15 residues.

This clonotype has just a few counts. The chain has TRBV4-3 and TRBJ2-3; D remains unclear. Deletions cut 0 bases from V and 6 bases from J, with 16 bases between. This CDR3 contains 16 residues. The V gene's germline CDR1 is LGHNA and CDR2 YSLEER. The CDR3 nucleotides are TGCGCCAGCAGCCAAGACCCCCCAGGCAGGTGGGATACGCAGTATTTT. As protein: CASSQDPPGRWDTQYF.